The TCR beta chain described here comes from a study of identical twins. Study results and caveats: For cord blood, abundant beta clonotypes had fewer insertions, unlike memory repertoires, which showed none.

V lost 8 bases, J lost 2 bases, and 10 bases lay in between. This CDR3 is 12 amino acids long. Germline CDR1 and CDR2: SGDLS and YYNGEE. To note about this clonotype: What it binds is unknown. Possible read error: a much larger clone is one base away.

Using its own MiXCR run on the 5' RACE reads, TCRdb lists one record per CDR3 protein. Of about 730,000 distinct CDR3 sequences in the sample, less than 25% were seen once. These data were also reused for a study on T cells expressing NK-cell markers. That study reports: The study drew TCR beta repertoires from sorted CD3+CD56+NKG2C+, CD3+CD56+NKG2C- and CD3+CD56-NKG2C+ T cells. Among eight sequenced donors, seven carried HCMV seropositivity while one was seronegative. In a few donors, dominant clonotypes made up about 25-60.1% of CD3+CD56-NKG2C+ cells.

The TCR originated in a woman under 30 in good health. The chain is built from TRBV9 and TRBJ2-5; a possible D gene is TRBD2 (5 bases). Input material: PBMCs. The CDR3 protein is CARGRTQETQYF. For the CDR3, the DNA is TGTGCCAGGGGCCGGACTCAAGAGACCCAGTACTTC.